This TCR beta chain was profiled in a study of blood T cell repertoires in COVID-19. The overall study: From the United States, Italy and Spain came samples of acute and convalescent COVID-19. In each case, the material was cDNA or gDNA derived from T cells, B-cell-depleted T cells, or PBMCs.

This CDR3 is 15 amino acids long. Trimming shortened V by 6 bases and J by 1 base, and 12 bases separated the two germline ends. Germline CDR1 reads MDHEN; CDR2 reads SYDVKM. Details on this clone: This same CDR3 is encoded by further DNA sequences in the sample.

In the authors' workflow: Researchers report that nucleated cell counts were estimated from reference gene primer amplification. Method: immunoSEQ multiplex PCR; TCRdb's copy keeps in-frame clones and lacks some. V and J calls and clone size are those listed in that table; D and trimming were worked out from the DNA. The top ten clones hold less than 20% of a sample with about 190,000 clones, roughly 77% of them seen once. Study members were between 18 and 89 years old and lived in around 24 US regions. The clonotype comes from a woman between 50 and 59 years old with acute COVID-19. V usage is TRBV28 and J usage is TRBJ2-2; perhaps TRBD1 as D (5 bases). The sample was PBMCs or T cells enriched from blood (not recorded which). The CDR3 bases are TGTGCCAGCAGACCGACCGACAGGAACACCGGGGAGCTGTTTTTT. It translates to CASRPTDRNTGELFF.